Listed below are T cell receptor beta chains from one sample, sequenced in a study of blood T cell repertoires in COVID-19. Libraries were prepared by immunoSEQ multiplex PCR; TCRdb keeps only in-frame clonotypes and omits some of them. This sample yields about 180,000 clones, of which 81% are seen a single time; about an eighth belongs to the top ten. Material for sequencing was peripheral blood. These receptors were collected from an elderly woman with COVID-19, enrolled during active disease. Both conserved end residues are part of each CDR3. A clone size is listed for some rows: how often the clone was seen (once, few, many), or a class if it is expanded.

NA	TRBV24-1	14	TRBJ2-1	CATSRAGIYNEQFF
NA	TRBV11-3	15	TRBJ2-1	CASSVRGGVYNEQFF
NA	TRBV7-2	15	TRBJ2-1	CASSLAWPSDNEQFF
NA	TRBV24-1	16	TRBJ2-5	CATSDPREGGQETQYF
NA	TRBV7-6	15	TRBJ2-5	CASSLRLAGAETQYF
few	TRBV4-1	17	TRBJ1-6	CASSQERGTALGSPLHF
NA	TRBV11-2	15	TRBJ2-5	CASSPNPTSGETQYF
NA	TRBV27	13	TRBJ1-5	CASSLQVYEPQHF
NA	TRBV7-2	14	TRBJ1-2	CASSLLGGGFGYTF
NA	TRBV6-6	13	TRBJ1-1	CASSYQGGTEAFF
NA	TRBV24-1	12	TRBJ2-2	CATRGTGGELFF
NA	TRBV7-6	17	TRBJ2-1	CASSLTPSGSTANEQFF
once	TRBV6-5	15	TRBJ2-3	CASRNRDRREDTQYF
few	TRBV7-2	13	TRBJ2-5	CASSLFEGGTQYF
NA	TRBV29-1	15	TRBJ1-5	CSVVRDRGHNQPQHF
few	TRBV2	15	TRBJ1-1	CASSEISGSNTEAFF
NA	TRBV6-5	15	TRBJ2-3	CASSSGGSFTDTQYF